The rows below give T cell receptor beta chains drawn from one sample of a study of TIL therapy for anti-PD-1-resistant metastatic lung cancer. Assay: immunoSEQ multiplex PCR; the TCRdb copy retains only in-frame clones and omits some. The sample holds 25,000 to 30,000 clones, roughly 63% seen once. Source: tumor tissue, taken at baseline. These receptors were collected from a woman aged 30 to 85 with non-small cell lung cancer. Each CDR3 is given with its conserved first and last residue. D genes are given only for firm matches. Not all rows give a size; the values are once, few, many and, for expanded clones, a class.

V gene	clone size	J gene	D gene	CDR3 DNA	CDR3 protein
TRBV29-1	.	TRBJ2-1	TRBD2	TGCAGCGTTGAGTCGTCGGGTAGCGGGAGTCGGAATGAGCAGTTCTTC	CSVESSGSGSRNEQFF
TRBV6-1	once	TRBJ1-5	.	TGTGCCAGCAGTGAAGCAATGAATCAGCCCCAGCATTTT	CASSEAMNQPQHF
TRBV29-1	.	TRBJ2-5	.	TGCAGCGTTGAATTCGGTACCGATGAGACCCAGTACTTC	CSVEFGTDETQYF
TRBV5-1	.	TRBJ1-2	.	TGCGCCAGCAGCCCTGGGACCGCCATGTATGGCTACACCTTC	CASSPGTAMYGYTF
TRBV4-1	.	TRBJ2-1	.	TGCGCCAGCAGCCAAGCTCCTTTTGGTTATGAGCAGTTCTTC	CASSQAPFGYEQFF
TRBV11-3	.	TRBJ2-7	.	TGTGCCAGCAGCTGGGGGGACTACGAGCAGTACTTC	CASSWGDYEQYF
TRBV2	.	TRBJ2-7	.	TGTGCCAGCAGTCGGACAGAAGCCACCTACGAGCAGTACTTC	CASSRTEATYEQYF
TRBV18	.	TRBJ1-1	.	TGTGCCAGCTCACCACTCCCCCTCGGCAAGTTGAACACTGAAGCTTTCTTT	CASSPLPLGKLNTEAFF
TRBV2	.	TRBJ2-7	.	TGTGCCAGCAGGGGGGCGTACGAGCAGTACTTC	CASRGAYEQYF
TRBV11-2	.	TRBJ2-7	.	TGTGCCAGCAGCTTAGGCAGGGGAAACGAGCAGTACTTC	CASSLGRGNEQYF
TRBV2	.	TRBJ2-1	TRBD2	TGTGCCAGCAGGTTGCTAGCGGGATCCTACAATGAGCAGTTCTTC	CASRLLAGSYNEQFF
TRBV29-1	.	TRBJ1-1	.	TGCAGCGTTGAACAGCGGCAAGCGGGCACTGAAGCTTTCTTT	CSVEQRQAGTEAFF
TRBV5-1	once	TRBJ2-5	.	TGCGCCAGCAGCTTGGATCGGGCGGAGACCCAGTACTTC	CASSLDRAETQYF
TRBV11-3	few	TRBJ1-2	.	TGTGCCAGCAGCTTATCGGGGGATGGGTATGGCTACACCTTC	CASSLSGDGYGYTF
TRBV27	.	TRBJ2-1	TRBD2	TGTGCCAGCAGTTTAAGGAGACTAGCGGGGCCCTACAATGAGCAGTTCTTC	CASSLRRLAGPYNEQFF
TRBV30	.	TRBJ2-3	TRBD2	TGTGCCTGGAAGGGACTAGCGGGACACAGCACAGATACGCAGTATTTT	CAWKGLAGHSTDTQYF
TRBV27	.	TRBJ2-7	TRBD2	TGTGCCAGCAGTTTGACTAGCGGGAGCCGCGAGCAGTACTTC	CASSLTSGSREQYF
TRBV10-3	few	TRBJ1-2	.	TGTGCCATCAGTGAGTTTCTGGAGAAAGGCTACACCTTC	CAISEFLEKGYTF
TRBV7-8	.	TRBJ2-2	TRBD2	TGTGCCAGCAGCTTAGCGCCCGGACTAGCTATGGCCGGGGAGCTGTTTTTT	CASSLAPGLAMAGELFF
TRBV19	.	TRBJ2-2	.	TGTGCCAGTAAGAAACCGAACACCGGGGAGCTGTTTTTT	CASKKPNTGELFF
TRBV29-1	.	TRBJ2-7	.	TGCAGCGTTTATGGGCAGGGGAACTACGAGCAGTACTTC	CSVYGQGNYEQYF
TRBV7-6	once	TRBJ2-2	.	TGTGCCAGCACCCCCACCGGGGAGCTGTTTTTT	CASTPTGELFF
TRBV28	few	TRBJ1-2	.	TGTGCCAGCAGTTTAGGGGCAGGGCTCTATGGCTACACCTTC	CASSLGAGLYGYTF
TRBV5-1	few	TRBJ2-5	TRBD2	TGCGCCAGCAGCGCCCGGACTAGAGAGCCCCAGTACTTC	CASSARTREPQYF
TRBV29-1	.	TRBJ1-2	.	TGCAGCGTTGGACAGGTCCATGGCTACACCTTC	CSVGQVHGYTF
TRBV19	.	TRBJ2-7	.	TGTGCCAGTAGTATAGATACCAGGCCGCCGGGAGAGCAGTACTTC	CASSIDTRPPGEQYF
TRBV5-1	few	TRBJ2-1	TRBD1	TGCGCCAGCACCCGGGGACAGCCTTACAATGAGCAGTTCTTC	CASTRGQPYNEQFF
TRBV7-9	few	TRBJ2-2	TRBD1	TGTGCCAGCAGCCTGGGACAGGGTAACACCGGGGAGCTGTTTTTT	CASSLGQGNTGELFF
TRBV7-8	.	TRBJ1-1	.	TGTGCCAGCAGCTTAGGATTGGGCACTGAAGCTTTCTTT	CASSLGLGTEAFF
TRBV6-5	.	TRBJ2-2	TRBD2	TGTGCCAGCAGTTACGGAGCGGGAGGCCTGTTTTTT	CASSYGAGGLFF
TRBV6-6	few	TRBJ2-7	TRBD1	TGTGCCAGCAGAATGGCCGGGACAGGGTGGTACGAGCAGTACTTC	CASRMAGTGWYEQYF
TRBV6-6	.	TRBJ1-1	.	TGTGCCAGCAGAGGGGGGGAATACACTGAAGCTTTCTTT	CASRGGEYTEAFF
TRBV10-3	.	TRBJ1-1	.	TGTGCCATCAGTGATGCTCTTCGCACTGAAGCTTTCTTT	CAISDALRTEAFF
TRBV20-1	once	TRBJ2-1	.	TGCAGTGCACCGCAAGCGGCTGAGCAGTTCTTC	CSAPQAAEQFF
TRBV5-1	.	TRBJ2-1	.	TGCGCCAGCAGCCCTAGGAATACGCACAATGAGCAGTTCTTC	CASSPRNTHNEQFF
TRBV6-6	.	TRBJ2-1	.	TGTGCCAGCAGGGAGGAGAAAGTATATTACAATGAGCAGTTCTTC	CASREEKVYYNEQFF
TRBV27	medium-sized	TRBJ2-3	.	TGTGCCAGCAGTTTAGGACTCTTTCAGGCAGATACGCAGTATTTT	CASSLGLFQADTQYF
TRBV19	.	TRBJ2-7	TRBD2	TGTGCCAGTAGGCGTAGCGGGGATAGCTCCTACGAGCAGTACTTC	CASRRSGDSSYEQYF
TRBV5-4	.	TRBJ2-3	.	TGTGCCAGCAGCTTGGAAAGCCTGGCAGATACGCAGTATTTT	CASSLESLADTQYF
TRBV10-2	few	TRBJ2-7	TRBD2	TGCGCCAGCCGAGCGGGAGAGTCGGTGCAGTACTTC	CASRAGESVQYF
TRBV7-2	.	TRBJ1-3	.	TGTGCCAGCAGCGCCTCCGGGGGGCGCCTCTCTGGAAACACCATATATTTT	CASSASGGRLSGNTIYF
TRBV5-1	.	TRBJ2-7	.	TGCGCCAGCAGCTTAACCGGTCAGGGTTTCATTGAGCAGTACTTC	CASSLTGQGFIEQYF
TRBV5-1	.	TRBJ2-4	.	TGCGCCAGCAGCTTGCCATCTCCTGCCAAAAACATTCAGTACTTC	CASSLPSPAKNIQYF
TRBV19	.	TRBJ1-2	.	TGTGCCAGCAGTAGCGCAGGGACCTATGGCTACACCTTC	CASSSAGTYGYTF
TRBV10-3	few	TRBJ2-7	TRBD1	TGTGCCACAAACACGGGACAGGGGTCCGAGCAGTACTTC	CATNTGQGSEQYF
TRBV5-4	.	TRBJ2-7	.	TGTGCCAGCAGCTTGGGGGTCGACTTCTACGAGCAGTACTTC	CASSLGVDFYEQYF
TRBV5-1	.	TRBJ2-5	.	TGCGCCAGCAGCTTGGCGGGAAAGGTGGAGACCCAGTACTTC	CASSLAGKVETQYF
TRBV12-1	medium-sized	TRBJ1-5	.	TGTGCCAGCAACCAACGCAGGGGGCTGGATCAGCCCCAGCATTTT	CASNQRRGLDQPQHF
TRBV28	.	TRBJ2-5	.	TGTGCCAGCAGTTTGGACCCTAGAAGAGGGGGAGAGACCCAGTACTTC	CASSLDPRRGGETQYF
TRBV4-2	.	TRBJ2-4	.	TGTGCCAGCAGCCAAGATACCGCCAGGGAGGCGTACTTC	CASSQDTAREAYF
TRBV11-2	.	TRBJ2-1	.	TGTGCCAGCAGCCTCGGGGCTAGCAGGGAGCAGTTCTTC	CASSLGASREQFF